This T cell receptor beta chain was profiled in a study of T-cell memory formation after mild COVID-19. Looking at the study overall: Clusters were largely donor specific. Study-level results: Clones contracting day 15 to 85 were balanced CD4/CD8; later expanders leaned CD4+. Several responding clones turned up in pre-infection memory, indicating that cross-reactive memory may have taken part.

TCRdb fed the 5' RACE reads into MiXCR, producing one record per CDR3 protein. The profile shows hundreds of thousands of distinct CDR3 sequences, roughly 24% of them singletons. In this sample, this clonotype turned up a few times. The antigen remains unidentified. Germline CDR1 reads SGHNT; CDR2 reads YENEEA. V lost 4 bases, J lost 5 bases, and 10 bases stayed unmatched. This CDR3 has 16 amino acids. The source of this sequence is an adult woman who had mild COVID-19 (a few samples of this study predate the infection). Cell type and time point are not known. Material for sequencing was PBMCs or a T cell subset sorted from them (not recorded which). The chain uses TRBV11-3 and TRBJ1-1; 10 nucleotides line up with TRBD1. The CDR3 bases are TGTGCCAGCAGCTCCGCCCGACAGGGGGCCGGGACTGAAGCTTTCTTT. It specifies CASSSARQGAGTEAFF.